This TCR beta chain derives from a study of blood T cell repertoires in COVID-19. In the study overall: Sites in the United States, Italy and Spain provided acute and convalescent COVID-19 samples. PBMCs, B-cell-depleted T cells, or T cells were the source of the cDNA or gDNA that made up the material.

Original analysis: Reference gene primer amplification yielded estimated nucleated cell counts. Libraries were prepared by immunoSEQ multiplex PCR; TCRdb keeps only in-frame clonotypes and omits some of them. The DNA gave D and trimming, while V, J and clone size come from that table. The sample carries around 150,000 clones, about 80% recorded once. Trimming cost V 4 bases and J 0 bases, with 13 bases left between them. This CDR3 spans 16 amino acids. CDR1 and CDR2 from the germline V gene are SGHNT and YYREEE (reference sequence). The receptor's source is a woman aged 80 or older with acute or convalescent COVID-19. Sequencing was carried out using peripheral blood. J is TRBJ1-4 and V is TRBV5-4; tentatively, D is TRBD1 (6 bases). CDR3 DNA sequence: TGTGCCAGCAGCCACGGGGAGGGGGCAACTAATGAAAAACTGTTTTTT. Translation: CASSHGEGATNEKLFF.